Presented here are 12 T cell receptor beta chains from one specimen sequenced in a study of graft-versus-host responses after intestinal transplantation. Libraries were prepared by immunoSEQ multiplex PCR; TCRdb keeps only in-frame clonotypes and omits some of them. The sample has some 13,000 clones, roughly 86% seen once. Sequenced material: PBMCs, taken after intestinal transplantation. The receptors were gathered from a human patient who received an intestinal transplant, so some T cells may come from the graft donor.

The chain employs TRBV10-2 and TRBJ2-1; 7 nucleotides align to TRBD2. The germline V gene encodes CDR1 WSHSY and CDR2 SAAADI. The CDR3 is made up of 16 amino acids. Unmatched junction bases numbered 3, after V lost 1 base and J lost 0 bases. CDR3 coding DNA: TGCGCCAGCAGTGAGTTCGGCGGGAGCTCCTACAATGAGCAGTTCTTC. It encodes CASSEFGGSSYNEQFF.

The chain carries TRBV6-5 and TRBJ2-5, with a possible D match to TRBD1 (7 bases). Trimming removed 6 bases from V and 5 bases from J, with 19 bases in between. Germline V lookup: CDR1 MNHEY, CDR2 SVGAGI. This CDR3 region has 15 residues. CDR3 in DNA: TGTGCCAGCAGCTACGGGGGACAGCCGGGGGAGACCCAGTACTTC. This codes for CASSYGGQPGETQYF.

The V and J genes are TRBV30 and TRBJ1-3; D ambiguous. The CDR3 has 15 amino acids. Deletions cut 0 bases from V and 2 bases from J, with 11 bases between. Germline V CDR1 and CDR2: GTSNPN, SVGIG (reference sequence). CDR3 DNA sequence: TGTGCCTGGAGTGTAACCGTTGGCCCTGGAAACACCATATATTTT. It translates to CAWSVTVGPGNTIYF.

The chain employs TRBV18 and TRBJ2-7, with a possible D match to TRBD2 (6 bases). V was trimmed by 6 bases and J by 2 bases, leaving 14 bases between them. Germline V gene lookup returns CDR1 KGHSH and CDR2 LQKENI. The CDR3 is 14 residues long. The CDR3 region is CASSPLGGPYEQYF. The DNA for the CDR3 is TGTGCCAGCTCGCCCCTCGGGGGACCCTACGAGCAGTACTTC.

The J gene is TRBJ1-1, the V gene TRBV9; TRBD1 agrees at 8 bases. The CDR3 is 17 residues long. V trimming: 2 bases; J trimming: 2 bases; junction bases outside the gene matches: 11. Germline CDR1 and CDR2: SGDLS and YYNGEE. The CDR3 DNA is TGTGCCAGCAGCGTCAGCCTCGACAGGGGCGATAACACTGAAGCTTTCTTT. Protein sequence: CASSVSLDRGDNTEAFF.

The chain is built from TRBV19 and TRBJ1-4, with D perhaps matching TRBD1 (6 bases). This CDR3 spans 18 amino acids. With 7 bases removed from V and 4 bases from J, the gap between germline ends came to 25 bases. Germline V CDR1 and CDR2: LNHDA, SQIVND (reference sequence). The CDR3 here is CASTPFGGSGDGNEKLFF. The CDR3 region has the DNA TGTGCCAGTACCCCATTCGGGGGGTCAGGGGATGGTAATGAAAAACTGTTTTTT. Complete variable domain (other parts from reference TRBV19 and TRBJ1-4): DGGITQSPKYLFRKEGQNVTLSCEQNLNHDAMYWYRQDPGQGLRLIYYSQIVNDFQKGDIAEGYSVSREKKESFPLTVTSAQKNPTAFYLCASTPFGGSGDGNEKLFFGSGTQLSVL.

The V gene is TRBV28, the J gene TRBJ2-3; 9 bases line up with TRBD2. Per the germline V gene, CDR1 is MDHEN and CDR2 is SYDVKM. The CDR3 is 12 amino acids. The CDR3 DNA is TGTGTTATAGCGGGAGCGGCAGATACGCAGTATTTT. Amino acid sequence: CVIAGAADTQYF.

This sequence joins TRBV6-1 and TRBJ2-7; D might be TRBD1 (7 bases). The CDR3 has 14 residues. V was pared by 1 base and J by 7 bases, with 14 bases between. Per the germline V gene, CDR1 is MNHNS and CDR2 is SASEGT. The CDR3 region has the DNA TGTGCCAGCAGTGAAGGTCCAGGGGGGAAAGAGCAGTACTTC. Protein sequence: CASSEGPGGKEQYF.

The rearrangement links TRBV7-3 to TRBJ2-1; 8 bases match TRBD1. The CDR3 extends over 16 amino acids. The junction had 9 bases not matched to a gene; V was cut back by 4 bases and J by 4 bases. Germline V gene sequence: CDR1 SGHTA, CDR2 FQGTGA. This CDR3 reads CASSSDGQGRYNEQFF. For the CDR3, the DNA is TGTGCCAGCAGCTCCGACGGACAGGGACGATACAATGAGCAGTTCTTC.

The rearrangement uses TRBV4-1 and TRBJ2-1; D is unresolved. Trimming left V 0 bases short and J 8 bases short, with 14 bases between. Looked up from germline, CDR1 is MGHRA and CDR2 is YSYEKL. This CDR3 is 15 amino acids long. The CDR3 reads CASSQEDRWRDEQFF. In DNA, the CDR3 is TGCGCCAGCAGCCAAGAGGATCGCTGGAGAGATGAGCAGTTCTTC.

This clone was seen a few times. This chain links TRBV9 with TRBJ2-2, with D unclear. CDR1 is SGDLS, CDR2 YYNGEE, per germline. This CDR3 spans 13 amino acids. V was trimmed by 0 bases and J by 6 bases, leaving 6 bases between them. CDR3 region: CASSVGDSGELFF. The CDR3, as DNA: TGTGCCAGCAGCGTAGGTGATTCCGGGGAGCTGTTTTTT.

This sequence joins TRBV7-3 and TRBJ2-3, with a weak D call TRBD1 (5 bases). This CDR3 has 12 residues. CDR1 is SGHTA and CDR2 is FQGTGA in the germline V gene. The V and J ends lost 8 bases and 6 bases respectively, with 12 bases between them. This chain's CDR3 is CASGAGKDTQYF. CDR3 sequence (DNA): TGTGCCAGCGGGGCCGGTAAGGATACGCAGTATTTT.